This T cell receptor beta chain was documented in a study of metastatic and nonmetastatic thyroid tumors. Original data processing: The authors used CDR3 differences across clinicopathological groups to build a distant-metastasis classifier for papillary thyroid cancer. TCRdb re-called the PCR reads through MiXCR. The V and J calls and clone size come from TCRdb's table, not from the authors' own analysis. In the table there are several thousand clones, about 20% of which are singletons. No treatment of any kind had been given to any patient before thyroid surgery. Trimming took 4 bases from V and 4 from J; bases not matched to a gene: 8. This CDR3 is built from 18 residues. CDR1 and CDR2 (germline): SGDLS, YYNGEE.

Sequencing used adjacent normal tissue. The sequence was obtained from a female donor with papillary thyroid cancer or a benign thyroid nodule (not recorded which). Some clones in this sample may be carry-over from other donors' samples. V and J are TRBV9 and TRBJ2-2; 15 nucleotides align to TRBD2. The CDR3 protein is CASSPGLAGGPGTGELFF. CDR3 coding DNA: TGTGCCAGCAGCCCCGGACTAGCGGGAGGGCCGGGCACCGGGGAGCTGTTTTTT. The whole variable domain, remainder taken from reference TRBV9 and TRBJ2-2, is DSGVTQTPKHLITATGQRVTLRCSPRSGDLSVYWYQQSLDQGLQFLIQYYNGEERAKGNILERFSAQQFPDLHSELNLSSLELGDSALYFCASSPGLAGGPGTGELFFGEGSRLTVL.